This TCR beta chain derives from a study of shared clonotypes between healthy human individuals. The study, taken as a whole, reports: Rarefaction revealed incomplete sorted-subset sequencing despite large depth.

This CDR3 contains 14 residues. V dropped 6 bases and J dropped 4 bases, with 16 bases sitting between them. The germline CDR1 and CDR2 sequences are MNHEY and SMNVEV (reference sequence). As to this clone: Its antigen remains unidentified.

Donors were Caucasian adults residing in Nashville, Tennessee, USA. A CD45RA-negative memory subset and a CD45RA+ naive subset were separated from the CD4+ cells. This table comes from immunoSEQ multiplex PCR, and its TCRdb copy is limited to in-frame clones, with some not included. The profile shows a few million clones, approximately 93% of them singletons. What was sequenced was naive CD4+ T cells from PBMCs. Subset specified: CD45RA+ positively selected. This sequence originates from a man aged 18 to 30 in good health. Some clones in this sample may be carry-over from other donors' samples. This chain joins TRBV27 and TRBJ2-7; the D call may be TRBD1 or TRBD2 (5 bases each). CDR3 DNA sequence: TGTGCCAGCAGACGGGACGTCAGGGCGTACGAGCAGTACTTC. It codes for CASRRDVRAYEQYF.